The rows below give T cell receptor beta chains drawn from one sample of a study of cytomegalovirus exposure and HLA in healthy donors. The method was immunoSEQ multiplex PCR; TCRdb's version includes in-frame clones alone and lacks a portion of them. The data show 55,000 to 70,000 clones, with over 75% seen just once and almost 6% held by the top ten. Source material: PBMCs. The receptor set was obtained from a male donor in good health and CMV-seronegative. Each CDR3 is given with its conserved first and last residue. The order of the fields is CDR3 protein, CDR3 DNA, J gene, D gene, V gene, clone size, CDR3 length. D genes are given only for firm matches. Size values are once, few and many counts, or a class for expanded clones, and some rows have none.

CASGTPGQGAGTEAFF TGTGCCAGTGGAACCCCGGGACAGGGGGCGGGCACTGAAGCTTTCTTT TRBJ1-1 TRBD1 TRBV19 few 16
CASSIPVSGNTIYF TGTGCCAGTAGTATCCCTGTCTCTGGAAACACCATATATTTT TRBJ1-3 NA TRBV19 NA 14
CASSQEAAVAGGLTDTQYF TGCGCCAGCAGCCAAGAAGCGGCAGTGGCGGGGGGCCTTACAGATACGCAGTATTTT TRBJ2-3 TRBD2 TRBV4-3 NA 19
CAISDSSGGNTGELFF TGTGCCATCAGTGATTCTAGCGGGGGGAACACCGGGGAGCTGTTTTTT TRBJ2-2 TRBD2 TRBV10-3 NA 16
CASSLTGSYGYTF TGTGCCAGCAGCCTTACAGGGTCCTATGGCTACACCTTC TRBJ1-2 NA TRBV11-2 few 13
CASNPGLAEYEQYF TGTGCCAGTAACCCGGGACTAGCGGAATACGAGCAGTACTTC TRBJ2-7 TRBD2 TRBV19 NA 14
CASSDVGSQPQHF TGTGCCAGCAGTGACGTAGGGAGTCAGCCCCAGCATTTT TRBJ1-5 NA TRBV6-1 few 13
CASSLTSVNEQFF TGCGCCAGCAGCTTGACTAGCGTCAATGAGCAGTTCTTC TRBJ2-1 TRBD2 TRBV5-1 NA 13
CASSFDSLNTEAFF TGTGCCAGCAGCTTCGACAGTTTAAACACTGAAGCTTTCTTT TRBJ1-1 NA TRBV5-4 few 14
CASSYLRGDTQYF TGTGCCAGCAGTTACCTCCGAGGAGATACGCAGTATTTT TRBJ2-3 NA TRBV7-3 once 13
CASSSTGLNTEAFF TGTGCCAGCAGCTCGACAGGGCTGAACACTGAAGCTTTCTTT TRBJ1-1 TRBD1 TRBV7-2 few 14
CASSLLAGTANEQFF TGTGCCAGCAGTTTACTAGCGGGAACAGCGAATGAGCAGTTCTTC TRBJ2-1 TRBD2 TRBV2 NA 15
CASSFAPGGLETEAFF TGTGCCAGCAGTTTTGCGCCAGGGGGCCTAGAAACTGAAGCTTTCTTT TRBJ1-1 TRBD1 TRBV27 NA 16
CASSPWRGHNEQFF TGTGCCAGCAGCCCTTGGCGGGGTCACAATGAGCAGTTCTTC TRBJ2-1 NA TRBV11-3 few 14
CASSGEGGYAF TGTGCCAGCAGTGGAGAGGGTGGCTACGCCTTC TRBJ1-2 NA TRBV2 NA 11
CASSARRGSTDTQYF TGTGCCAGCAGCGCACGCAGGGGGAGCACAGATACGCAGTATTTT TRBJ2-3 TRBD1 TRBV7-2 few 15
CASGLGEATRTDTQYF TGTGCTAGTGGTTTAGGGGAGGCGACACGCACAGATACGCAGTATTTT TRBJ2-3 NA TRBV12-5 NA 16
CASSIPSGEVIDTQYF TGTGCCAGCAGCATTCCTAGCGGGGAGGTAATCGATACGCAGTATTTT TRBJ2-3 TRBD2 TRBV7-2 few 16
CASSLGTGGGYEQYF TGTGCCAGCAGCTTAGGGACAGGGGGCGGCTACGAGCAGTACTTC TRBJ2-7 TRBD1 TRBV7-2 once 15
CASRDPSSYEQYF TGCGCCAGCAGGGATCCTAGCTCCTACGAGCAGTACTTC TRBJ2-7 NA TRBV5-1 NA 13
CASSLVGQGARETQYF TGTGCCAGCAGCTTAGTGGGACAGGGGGCGCGAGAGACCCAGTACTTC TRBJ2-5 TRBD1 TRBV7-2 NA 16
CASSFSTGGFGQPQHF TGTGCCAGCAGCTTCTCGACAGGGGGCTTCGGTCAGCCCCAGCATTTT TRBJ1-5 TRBD1 TRBV7-9 NA 16
CASRHKGELGYGYTF TGTGCCAGCAGACACAAAGGGGAATTAGGGTATGGCTACACCTTC TRBJ1-2 NA TRBV13 NA 15
CASSHSGGAYNEQFF TGTGCCAGCAGCCATAGCGGGGGGGCCTACAATGAGCAGTTCTTC TRBJ2-1 TRBD2 TRBV7-2 NA 15
CASSVGTSGHTGELFF TGTGCCAGCAGCGTAGGGACTAGCGGCCACACCGGGGAGCTGTTTTTT TRBJ2-2 TRBD2 TRBV9 NA 16
CASSFTDRGRDEQYF TGCGCCAGCAGCTTTACGGACAGGGGGCGCGACGAGCAGTACTTC TRBJ2-7 TRBD1 TRBV5-1 NA 15
CSSSLTGGPYNEQFF TGTTCCAGCAGCTTGACGGGGGGGCCTTACAATGAGCAGTTCTTC TRBJ2-1 TRBD2 TRBV7-9 NA 15
CASSYRTVRHEQYF TGTGCCAGCAGTTACCGGACAGTACGCCACGAGCAGTACTTC TRBJ2-7 NA TRBV6-6 NA 14